A selection of T cell receptor beta chains follows, all from one sample in a study of T cell responses to AZD1222 COVID-19 vaccine. The data were produced by immunoSEQ multiplex PCR, yet TCRdb's version contains in-frame clones alone and is incomplete. Altogether 150,000 or so clones are present, 80% to 95% being singletons, with the ten largest covering about 3.7%. The sequences come from peripheral blood, collected 28 days after the second AZD1222 dose. The source is an adult who received the AZD1222 COVID-19 vaccine. The CDR3 runs from the conserved cysteine through the conserved F or W. The order of the fields is D gene, V gene, J gene, clone size, CDR3 DNA, CDR3 protein. D genes are given only for firm matches. Size is omitted from some rows. Given values are once, few, many or a class for expanded clones.

TRBD1	TRBV6-1	TRBJ1-3	NA	TGTGCCAGCAGTGAACGGGACAGGCCGTCCACCATATATTTT	CASSERDRPSTIYF
NA	TRBV4-3	TRBJ2-3	NA	TGCGCCAGCAGCCAAGAGGGGAGCCGCACAGATACGCAGTATTTT	CASSQEGSRTDTQYF
NA	TRBV9	TRBJ1-6	NA	TGTGCCAGCAGCGTAGACGGGAGAGATAATTCACCCCTCCACTTT	CASSVDGRDNSPLHF
NA	TRBV2	TRBJ1-2	NA	TGTGCCATTCTGAGGTGGGACGACGGGGAAGACTATGGCTACACCTTC	CAILRWDDGEDYGYTF
NA	TRBV19	TRBJ1-4	few	TGTGCCAGTAGTCACCGAGGCGTAATCAAGGAAAAACTGTTTTTT	CASSHRGVIKEKLFF
NA	TRBV19	TRBJ1-4	NA	TGTGCCAGTAAGGCAAAGGGGCAGTTTTTGGAAAAACTGTTTTTT	CASKAKGQFLEKLFF
NA	TRBV29-1	TRBJ1-2	NA	TGCAGCGCCGACGGTTCCGGGAGCTACACCTTC	CSADGSGSYTF
NA	TRBV19	TRBJ1-1	NA	TGTGCCAGTAGGGCACAGACTACGAACACTGAAGCTTTCTTT	CASRAQTTNTEAFF
NA	TRBV27	TRBJ2-7	NA	TGTGCCAGCAGTTTATCGAGGTTTAGCGAGGATGGCTACGAGCAGTACTTC	CASSLSRFSEDGYEQYF
NA	TRBV7-2	TRBJ1-5	NA	TGTGCCAGCAGCTTAACCGGTACAGCTAATCAGCCCCAGCATTTT	CASSLTGTANQPQHF
NA	TRBV6-5	TRBJ1-4	NA	TGTGCCAGCAGTTACCGGAGGGGCGAAGGTGAAAAACTGTTTTTT	CASSYRRGEGEKLFF
TRBD1	TRBV15	TRBJ1-2	NA	TGTGCCACCAGCAACCCCGGGACAGGCTTCTATGGCTACACCTTC	CATSNPGTGFYGYTF
TRBD1	TRBV5-1	TRBJ2-5	NA	TGCGCCAGCAGCTCGGGACAGTACCAAGAGACCCAGTACTTC	CASSSGQYQETQYF
NA	TRBV3-1/TRBV3-2	TRBJ1-2	NA	TGTGCCAGCAGCCGTAACGGTAACTATGGCTACACCTTC	CASSRNGNYGYTF
NA	TRBV6-4	TRBJ1-6	NA	TGTGCCAGCAGCGACGGGGAGGATCATTCACCCCTCCACTTT	CASSDGEDHSPLHF
NA	TRBV6-4	TRBJ1-3	NA	TGTGCCAGCAGTGAAGAGGAGGCTGGAAACACCATATATTTT	CASSEEEAGNTIYF
TRBD1	TRBV5-1	TRBJ1-3	NA	TGCGCCAGCTCGACAGGGATCCCTGGAAACACCATATATTTT	CASSTGIPGNTIYF
NA	TRBV5-4	TRBJ2-7	NA	TGTGCCAGCAGCTTGGTCTCGTCTATGGCCTACGAGCAGTACTTC	CASSLVSSMAYEQYF
NA	TRBV28	TRBJ1-4	NA	TGTGCCAGCAGTTTATCCGGAGGGCATTTTAATGAAAAACTGTTTTTT	CASSLSGGHFNEKLFF
NA	TRBV3-1/TRBV3-2	TRBJ1-3	NA	TGTGCCAGCAGCCAGGAGACCGGGGGCCCCATATATTTT	CASSQETGGPIYF
NA	TRBV4-2	TRBJ2-1	NA	TGTGCCAGCAGCCAAGAAACGGGAATGGCCAATGAGCAGTTCTTC	CASSQETGMANEQFF
NA	TRBV14	TRBJ1-6	NA	TGTGCCAGCAGCCAGGGCCGGGAAAATTCACCCCTCCACTTT	CASSQGRENSPLHF